These 26 T cell receptor beta chains came from one sample sequenced in a study of blood T cell repertoires in COVID-19. Data came from immunoSEQ multiplex PCR; TCRdb stores just in-frame clones and leaves some out. The data show about 230,000 clones, approximately 90% seen once. What was sequenced was PBMCs or T cells enriched from blood (not recorded which). These receptors all stem from a man younger than 35 who had recovered from COVID-19.

The chain is built from TRBV5-1 and TRBJ2-3; 12 nucleotides line up with TRBD2. V shed 3 bases, J shed 0 bases, and the junction held 2 bases outside the gene matches. Germline CDR1 and CDR2: SGHRS and YFSETQ. The CDR3 length is 16 residues. Here the CDR3 reads CASSSGTSGSTDTQYF. In DNA form, the CDR3 reads TGCGCCAGCAGCTCTGGGACTAGCGGGAGCACAGATACGCAGTATTTT.

V usage is TRBV9 and J usage is TRBJ1-1; possibly TRBD1 for D (6 bases). Germline V gives CDR1 SGDLS, CDR2 YYNGEE. There are 13 residues in the CDR3. Deletions cut 3 bases from V and 3 bases from J, with 9 bases between. CDR3 amino acids: CASSAYRDTEAFF. In DNA form, the CDR3 reads TGTGCCAGCAGCGCCTACAGGGACACTGAAGCTTTCTTT. Filled out from reference TRBV9 and TRBJ1-1, the complete variable domain reads DSGVTQTPKHLITATGQRVTLRCSPRSGDLSVYWYQQSLDQGLQFLIQYYNGEERAKGNILERFSAQQFPDLHSELNLSSLELGDSALYFCASSAYRDTEAFFGQGTRLTVV.

The chain links TRBV5-1 to TRBJ2-3; the D gene is possibly TRBD2 (6 bases). The CDR3 totals 13 residues. The germline gives CDR1 SGHRS, CDR2 YFSETQ. The DNA for the CDR3 is TGCGCTACTCGACGGACTAACACAGATACGCAGTATTTT. Its translation: CATRRTNTDTQYF.

This chain connects TRBV3-1 (or the pseudogene TRBV3-2) to TRBJ1-1, with a tentative D call TRBD1 (6 bases). Trimming took 4 bases from V and 4 from J, leaving 16 bases between them. Germline values: CDR1 LGHDT, CDR2 YNNKEL (reference sequence). CDR3 length: 15 residues. The CDR3: CASSPEGPRGTEAFF. As DNA, the CDR3 is TGTGCCAGCAGCCCGGAAGGTCCCAGGGGCACTGAAGCTTTCTTT.

The CDR3 DNA is TGTGCCAGCAGCTTAATTGGTGGGACTAGCGGGAGGTATGAGCAGTTCTTC. Translating gives CASSLIGGTSGRYEQFF. The chain combines TRBV7-3 with TRBJ2-1; 15 bases line up with TRBD2. The CDR3 has 17 amino acids. Looked up from germline, CDR1 is SGHTA and CDR2 is FQGTGA. V lost 1 base to trimming and J lost 8 bases; unmatched junction nucleotides: 6.

The rearrangement links TRBV13 to TRBJ2-7; D gene uncertain. The CDR3 is 14 amino acids. Germline V lookup: CDR1 PRHDT, CDR2 FYEKMQ (reference sequence). Trimming took 5 bases from V and 1 from J, leaving 12 bases between them. DNA of the CDR3: TGTGCCAGCAGCCATCTGGCCCGTTCCTACGAGCAGTACTTC. Translated: CASSHLARSYEQYF.

The chain is built from TRBV7-9 and TRBJ2-3, with TRBD2 matching over 7 bases. Per germline, CDR1 SEHNR and CDR2 FQNEAQ (reference sequence). V lost 1 base, J lost 0 bases, and 7 bases stayed unmatched. The CDR3 length is 17 residues. DNA for the CDR3: TGTGCCAGCAGCTTAGTAGCGGGCAGTCCTAGCACAGATACGCAGTATTTT. Translated, it gives CASSLVAGSPSTDTQYF.

The V call is TRBV5-1, the J call TRBJ2-3, with a possible D match to TRBD2 (5 bases). Between the trimmed V and J ends, which lost 3 bases and 2 bases, there was a span of 16 bases. The CDR3 consists of 16 residues. Germline lookup yields CDR1 SGHRS and CDR2 YFSETQ. The CDR3: CASSSAGLRITDTQYF. CDR3 DNA: TGCGCCAGCAGCTCCGCCGGACTCCGAATCACAGATACGCAGTATTTT.

Here the CDR3 reads CASSLSGSNTGELFF. In nucleotides, the CDR3 is TGTGCCAGCAGCCTTAGCGGATCCAACACCGGGGAGCTGTTTTTT. The V and J genes are TRBV9 and TRBJ2-2; the D gene is possibly TRBD2 (6 bases). CDR1 SGDLS and CDR2 YYNGEE come from the germline V gene. V lost 4 bases and J lost 2, with 12 bases in between. This CDR3 has 15 residues.

The chain joins TRBV19 to TRBJ1-1, with unresolved D. V was pared by 6 bases and J by 2 bases, with 4 bases between. CDR1 and CDR2 (germline): LNHDA, SQIVND (reference sequence). The CDR3 spans 11 residues. CDR3 in amino acids: CASSQNTEAFF. CDR3 sequence (DNA): TGTGCCAGTAGCCAAAACACTGAAGCTTTCTTT.

The chain carries TRBV6-5 and TRBJ1-2; tentative D call: TRBD1 (6 bases). Trimming pared 4 bases from V and 4 bases from J, leaving 13 bases between. Germline V lookup: CDR1 MNHEY, CDR2 SVGAGI. This CDR3 has 14 amino acids. The CDR3 region is CASSSQGSVYGYTF. CDR3 in DNA: TGTGCCAGCAGTTCCCAGGGGTCCGTCTATGGCTACACCTTC.

The chain joins TRBV30 to TRBJ1-1; D remains unclear. V lost 3 bases and J lost 7, with 15 bases in between. In germline, CDR1 is GTSNPN, CDR2 SVGIG (reference sequence). CDR3 length: 13 residues. This CDR3 reads CAWRKSLPYEAFF. CDR3 nucleotide sequence: TGTGCCTGGAGGAAGTCCCTACCATATGAAGCTTTCTTT.

The chain is built from TRBV7-9 and TRBJ2-1, with D unresolved. The length of the CDR3 is 14 residues. Looked up from germline, CDR1 is SEHNR and CDR2 is FQNEAQ (reference sequence). Trimming left V 1 base short and J 5 bases short, with 9 bases between. This chain's CDR3 is CASSLGQADNEQFF. The CDR3, as DNA: TGTGCCAGCAGCTTAGGCCAGGCCGACAATGAGCAGTTCTTC. Complete variable domain (other parts from reference TRBV7-9 and TRBJ2-1): DTGVSQNPRHKITKRGQNVTFRCDPISEHNRLYWYRQTLGQGPEFLTYFQNEAQLEKSRLLSDRFSAERPKGSFSTLEIQRTEQGDSAMYLCASSLGQADNEQFFGPGTRLTVL.

The chain uses TRBV7-2 and TRBJ1-5; weak D call: TRBD1 (6 bases). V lost 6 bases and J 0 bases, leaving 12 bases between the germline ends. Germline V gene lookup returns CDR1 SGHTA and CDR2 FQGNSA. CDR3 length: 15 residues. The CDR3 loop reads CASSLQGYSNQPQHF. CDR3 DNA: TGTGCCAGCAGTTTACAGGGTTATAGCAATCAGCCCCAGCATTTT.

The J gene is TRBJ2-3, the V gene TRBV4-2; D perhaps matches TRBD1 (6 bases). This CDR3 comprises 15 residues. V lost 2 bases and J lost 5, with 14 bases in between. Germline values: CDR1 LGHNA, CDR2 YNFKEQ. The CDR3 is CASSQRGIEVDTQYF. Here the CDR3 DNA reads TGTGCCAGCAGCCAAAGGGGGATAGAGGTAGATACGCAGTATTTT.

The V call is TRBV6-5, the J call TRBJ1-1; the match to TRBD1 covers 7 bases. This CDR3 contains 14 residues. The V segment lost 5 bases and the J segment 6 bases; nucleotides outside the gene matches: 9. Germline V gives CDR1 MNHEY, CDR2 SVGAGI. CDR3 amino acids: CASSSSHRGAEAFF. The CDR3 DNA is TGTGCCAGCAGTAGCAGTCACAGGGGCGCTGAAGCTTTCTTT.

This chain connects TRBV28 to TRBJ2-6, with 10 nucleotides matching TRBD2. J lost 1 base, V lost 8 bases, and 2 bases had no gene match. The germline CDR1 and CDR2 sequences are MDHEN and SYDVKM. This CDR3 region has 15 residues. The CDR3 DNA is TGTGCCAGCCTAGCGGGAGCTTCTGGGGCCAACGTCCTGACTTTC. It encodes CASLAGASGANVLTF. Looking up the rest from reference TRBV28 and TRBJ2-6 gives the full variable domain: DVKVTQSSRYLVKRTGEKVFLECVQDMDHENMFWYRQDPGLGLRLIYFSYDVKMKEKGDIPEGYSVSREKKERFSLILESASTNQTSMYLCASLAGASGANVLTFGAGSRLTVL.

The chain combines TRBV2 with TRBJ2-2; possible D gene TRBD1, 6 bases. Trimming shortened V by 2 bases and J by 2 bases, and 9 bases separated the two germline ends. This CDR3 spans 15 amino acids. The germline CDR1 and CDR2 sequences are SNHLY and FYNNEI. CDR3 sequence (DNA): TGTGCCAGCAGTGAATTGGGGGCCAACACCGGGGAGCTGTTTTTT. It encodes CASSELGANTGELFF.

The V and J genes are TRBV4-1 and TRBJ2-3; 7 positions agree with TRBD2. Germline V gene data show CDR1 as MGHRA and CDR2 as YSYEKL. Unmatched junction bases numbered 4, after V lost 2 bases and J lost 2 bases. CDR3 length equals 15 residues. The CDR3 sequence: CASSQIAGLTDTQYF. In nucleotides, the CDR3 is TGCGCCAGCAGCCAAATAGCGGGCCTCACAGATACGCAGTATTTT.

The chain uses TRBV19 and TRBJ1-3; possibly TRBD1 for D (5 bases). The CDR3 contains 15 residues. The V end lost 4 bases, the J end lost 0 bases, and 10 bases lay between the germline ends. Germline-derived CDR1 and CDR2 are LNHDA and SQIVND (reference sequence). The CDR3 loop reads CASSTEGSSGNTIYF. The CDR3 DNA follows: TGTGCCAGTAGTACAGAGGGGAGCTCTGGAAACACCATATATTTT.

CDR3 protein: CASSRTSGSGETQYF. CDR3 DNA: TGTGCCAGCAGCCGTACTAGCGGGAGCGGTGAGACCCAGTACTTC. V usage is TRBV6-5 and J usage is TRBJ2-5, with 11 bases matching TRBD2. Trimming cost V 6 bases and J 5 bases; bases outside gene matches: 8. Germline V gene lookup returns CDR1 MNHEY and CDR2 SVGAGI. This CDR3 is 15 amino acids long.

This clone was picked up one time. At one end, the junction sequence differs from germline, possibly due to a read error. The rearrangement links TRBV7-7 to TRBJ2-5; 11 bases match TRBD2. The CDR3 extends over 17 amino acids. The germline V gene encodes CDR1 SSHAT and CDR2 FNYEAQ (reference sequence). CDR3 in DNA: TGTGCTAGCAGCTTAGGGCTAGCGGGAGGCCGCCAGGAGACCCAGTACTTC. Its protein product is CASSLGLAGGRQETQYF. Looking up the rest from reference TRBV7-7 and TRBJ2-5 gives the full variable domain: GAGVSQSPRYKVTKRGQDVTLRCDPISSHATLYWYQQALGQGPEFLTYFNYEAQPDKSGLPSDRFSAERPEGSISTLTIQRTEQRDSAMYRCASSLGLAGGRQETQYFGPGTRLLVL.

The gene calls are TRBV11-2 and TRBJ1-6; unclear D gene. Germline lookup yields CDR1 SGHAT and CDR2 FQNNGV. V gave up 1 base and J gave up 1 base, with 11 bases separating them. The length of the CDR3 is 17 residues. CDR3 in DNA: TGTGCCAGCAGCTTAGCACGGTGGGAGTCCTATAATTCACCCCTCCACTTT. This translates into CASSLARWESYNSPLHF.

This chain uses TRBV6-5 with TRBJ2-1; D remains unclear. Germline assignment: CDR1 MNHEY and CDR2 SVGAGI. Trimming left V 11 bases short and J 5 bases short, with 16 bases between. CDR3 size: 13 residues. For the CDR3, the DNA is TGTGCCTCCTATTCCTCCTTAGACAATGAGCAGTTCTTC. The encoded protein is CASYSSLDNEQFF.

The chain has TRBV30 and TRBJ2-2, with 7 bases lining up with TRBD1. This CDR3 comprises 13 residues. The V gene's germline CDR1 is GTSNPN and CDR2 SVGIG (reference sequence). V gave up 3 bases and J gave up 6 bases; unmatched junction bases: 4. The CDR3 spells CAWRGDSSGELFF. As DNA, the CDR3 is TGTGCCTGGAGGGGGGACAGCTCCGGGGAGCTGTTTTTT.

This chain links TRBV9 with TRBJ2-5; 11 bases are a match to TRBD1. CDR1 is SGDLS and CDR2 is YYNGEE in the germline V gene. The junction had 8 bases not matched to a gene; V was cut back by 4 bases and J by 3 bases. The CDR3 totals 16 residues. The CDR3 loop reads CASSSGQGAVEETQYF. CDR3 DNA: TGTGCCAGCAGCTCCGGACAGGGGGCAGTCGAAGAGACCCAGTACTTC.